The rows below give T cell receptor beta chains drawn from one sample of a study of OX40 agonist ivuxolimab in advanced cancers. Method: immunoSEQ multiplex PCR; TCRdb's copy keeps in-frame clones and lacks some. The table has under 80,000 clones, 75% to 90% seen once. The sample consisted of CD4+ or CD8+ T cells sorted from blood, taken in a trial of the OX40 agonist ivuxolimab. These receptors came from an adult with an advanced solid tumor such as melanoma, head and neck, liver or kidney cancer. Each CDR3 is given with its conserved first and last residue. Each record gives: D gene, V gene, clone size, J gene, CDR3 protein, CDR3 DNA. The D gene is left open where the match is weak. Size is omitted from some rows. Given values are once, few, many or a class for expanded clones.

.	TRBV7-9	.	TRBJ1-3	CASSFTGTTSGNTIYF	TGTGCCAGCAGTTTTACCGGGACAACTTCTGGAAACACCATATATTTT
.	TRBV6-5	once	TRBJ1-4	CASSYSTVNEKLFF	TGTGCCAGCAGTTACTCGACAGTCAATGAAAAACTGTTTTTT
.	TRBV6-6	few	TRBJ1-5	CASSYSGPGRGQPQHF	TGTGCCAGCAGTTACTCCGGACCCGGTCGAGGTCAGCCCCAGCATTTT
.	TRBV6-5	.	TRBJ2-5	CASNLRGAGETQYF	TGTGCCAGCAACCTTCGGGGGGCGGGGGAGACCCAGTACTTC
.	TRBV10-3	.	TRBJ1-4	CAIRQATNEKLFF	TGTGCCATCAGACAGGCAACTAATGAAAAACTGTTTTTT
.	TRBV6-1	.	TRBJ1-6	CASRLSGPLHF	TGTGCCAGCAGGTTGAGTGGACCCCTCCACTTT
TRBD1	TRBV30	.	TRBJ1-5	CAWSGGQGLNQPQHF	TGTGCCTGGAGCGGGGGACAGGGGTTAAATCAGCCCCAGCATTTT
.	TRBV7-2	.	TRBJ1-4	CASSLRRGSTNEKLFF	TGTGCCAGCAGCTTACGCAGGGGTTCAACTAATGAAAAACTGTTTTTT
TRBD1	TRBV7-2	once	TRBJ1-1	CASSSTGMATEAFF	TGTGCCAGCAGCTCGACAGGGATGGCCACTGAAGCTTTCTTT
TRBD2	TRBV5-6	.	TRBJ2-5	CASSLFSGGETQYF	TGTGCCAGCAGCTTGTTTAGCGGGGGGGAGACCCAGTACTTC
.	TRBV4-3	.	TRBJ2-1	CASSHPGGGAVNEQFF	TGCGCCAGCAGCCACCCGGGAGGGGGCGCTGTCAATGAGCAGTTCTTC
TRBD2	TRBV18	.	TRBJ2-3	CASSTTSGFTDTQYF	TGTGCCAGCTCAACGACTAGCGGGTTCACAGATACGCAGTATTTT
.	TRBV5-1	few	TRBJ1-2	CASSLEGSNGYTF	TGCGCCAGCAGCTTGGAGGGAAGCAATGGCTACACCTTC
.	TRBV6-5	once	TRBJ2-2	CASKKEGAVTGELFF	TGTGCCAGCAAGAAGGAAGGGGCTGTTACCGGGGAGCTGTTTTTT
.	TRBV28	.	TRBJ1-2	CASNLRGRGGYGYTF	TGTGCCAGCAATCTACGAGGACGAGGGGGATATGGCTACACCTTC